The present T cell receptor beta chain was sequenced within a study of cytomegalovirus exposure and HLA in healthy donors. Findings and limits, study-wide: In a later analysis, an Asian-associated ancestry cluster reportedly showed fewer N-insertions than the roughly 710-donor mean. Prior analysis indicated that the majority of TCR beta V segments exhibited productivity approximately 90% or approximately 30% of the time.

The PCR employed 60 Vbeta primers together with 13 Jbeta primers. Only in-frame clones appear in the TCRdb table, and some are missing; sequencing was by immunoSEQ multiplex PCR. The sample holds some 120,000 clones, more than 65% seen once. Worth noting for this clone: The target antigen is unknown.

There are 16 residues in the CDR3. Deletions cut 3 bases from V and 2 bases from J, with 15 bases between. Germline CDR1 and CDR2: MDHEN and SYDVKM. The chain joins TRBV28 to TRBJ2-3; no firm D call. The origin of this receptor is a human donor in good health. Specimen: PBMCs. The CDR3 DNA reads TGTGCCAGCAGTTTTCCACCCTTCACTCCCACAGATACGCAGTATTTT. Encoded protein: CASSFPPFTPTDTQYF. Based on the CDR3 plus reference TRBV28 and TRBJ2-3, the full variable domain is DVKVTQSSRYLVKRTGEKVFLECVQDMDHENMFWYRQDPGLGLRLIYFSYDVKMKEKGDIPEGYSVSREKKERFSLILESASTNQTSMYLCASSFPPFTPTDTQYFGPGTRLTVL.